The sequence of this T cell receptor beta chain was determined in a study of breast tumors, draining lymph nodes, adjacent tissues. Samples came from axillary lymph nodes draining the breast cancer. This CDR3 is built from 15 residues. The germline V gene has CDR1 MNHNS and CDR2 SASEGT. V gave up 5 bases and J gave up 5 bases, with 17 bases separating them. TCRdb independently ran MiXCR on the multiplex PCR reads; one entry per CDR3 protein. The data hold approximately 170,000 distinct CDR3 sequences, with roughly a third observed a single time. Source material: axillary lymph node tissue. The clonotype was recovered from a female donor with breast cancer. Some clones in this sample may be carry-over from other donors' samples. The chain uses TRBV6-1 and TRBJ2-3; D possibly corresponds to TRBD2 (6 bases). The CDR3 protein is CASSPSRWGVDTQYF. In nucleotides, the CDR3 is TGTGCCAGCAGTCCCAGCCGGTGGGGGGTAGATACGCAGTATTTT.